Each of the 19 T cell receptor beta chains below was sequenced from the same sample in a study of blood T cells in healthy people across ages (dated by TCRdb to 2013 to 2016). The library relied on 5' RACE. Sequencer: Illumina HiSeq 2500. A second PCR of roughly 6 to 11 cycles was run with a J-beta primer mix and a sample-barcoded 5' primer. The raw public reads went through TCRdb reprocessing: fastp at Q25, MiXCR clone calling, in-frame beta chains kept. Each CDR3 protein gets just one entry, which takes the most common genes and DNA from the rows behind it. The sample table lists about 1.4 million distinct CDR3 sequences, approximately 59% of them with a count of one. 6.5% to 8.5% of the sample is taken by the ten largest. The sample comprised blood. These receptors were obtained from a young man in good health.

The rearrangement links TRBV7-9 to TRBJ2-7; 9 bases align to TRBD1. The germline V gene encodes CDR1 SEHNR and CDR2 FQNEAQ (reference sequence). Unmatched junction bases numbered 7, after V lost 5 bases and J lost 2 bases. The CDR3 is made up of 15 amino acids. CDR3 nucleotide sequence: TGTGCCAGCAGCCCCCGGGACAGGGATCCCTACGAGCAGTACTTC. It encodes CASSPRDRDPYEQYF.

The V call is TRBV29-1, the J call TRBJ1-1; 7 positions agree with TRBD1. Germline-derived CDR1 and CDR2 are SQVTM and ANQGSEA. The CDR3 is 15 residues long. The trim removed 6 bases at V and 4 bases at J, leaving 14 bases unmatched. The DNA of the CDR3 is TGCAGCGTCAATTACAGGGGTCTTGACGGCACTGAAGCTTTCTTT. It specifies CSVNYRGLDGTEAFF.

The rearrangement uses TRBV20-1 and TRBJ1-1, with unresolved D. V was cut by 5 bases and J by 4 bases, with 11 bases left in between. CDR3 length equals 12 residues. The germline V gene has CDR1 DFQATT and CDR2 SNEGSKA (reference sequence). In nucleotides, the CDR3 is TGCAGTGCTCATTGGTCACTCACTGAAGCTTTCTTT. Protein sequence: CSAHWSLTEAFF.

The chain uses TRBV5-1 and TRBJ1-2; D unclear. Per germline, CDR1 SGHRS and CDR2 YFSETQ. Trimming took 0 bases from V and 2 from J, leaving 8 bases between them. This CDR3 is built from 14 residues. CDR3 residues: CASSLVSLNYGYTF. CDR3 bases: TGCGCCAGCAGCTTGGTTAGCCTGAACTATGGCTACACCTTC.

This rearrangement joins TRBV5-1 to TRBJ1-4; unclear D gene. This CDR3 has 15 residues. In germline, CDR1 is SGHRS, CDR2 YFSETQ. V lost 1 base and J lost 7, with 14 bases in between. CDR3 amino acids: CASSLRRTEGEKLFF. CDR3 DNA: TGCGCCAGCAGCTTGAGGCGGACCGAAGGTGAAAAACTGTTTTTT.

This clonotype was seen only a few times. The V call is TRBV29-1, the J call TRBJ1-1, with a weak D call TRBD1 (6 bases). This CDR3 contains 12 residues. The V gene's germline CDR1 is SQVTM and CDR2 ANQGSEA. The V and J ends lost 6 bases and 0 bases respectively, with 8 bases between them. DNA for the CDR3: TGCAGCGTACAGGGCATGAACACTGAAGCTTTCTTT. Encoded protein: CSVQGMNTEAFF.

V usage is TRBV14 and J usage is TRBJ2-1, with D perhaps matching TRBD2 (6 bases). V was shortened by 4 bases and J by 9 bases, with 10 bases between the two germline ends. Germline lookup yields CDR1 SGHDN and CDR2 FVKESK. The CDR3 is made up of 12 amino acids. This CDR3 reads CASSRAGGEQFF. The DNA for the CDR3 is TGTGCCAGCAGCCGCGCCGGGGGTGAGCAGTTCTTC.

This clonotype occurred many times. The rearrangement uses TRBV7-2 and TRBJ1-1; D gene ambiguous. CDR1 is SGHTA and CDR2 is FQGNSA in the germline V gene. This CDR3 has 14 residues. V gave up 2 bases and J gave up 1 base, with 8 bases separating them. The CDR3 loop is CASSLLRRNTEAFF. The CDR3 nucleotides are TGTGCCAGCAGCTTACTCAGGAGGAACACTGAAGCTTTCTTT.

The rearrangement links TRBV12-3 or TRBV12-4 to TRBJ2-7; 8 bases align to TRBD2. The CDR3 runs 12 residues. V shed 8 bases, J shed 7 bases, and the junction held 7 bases outside the gene matches. The CDR3 loop is CASGTRNNEQYF. The CDR3 DNA reads TGTGCCAGCGGGACTAGGAACAATGAGCAGTACTTC.

The rearrangement uses TRBV7-9 and TRBJ1-2, with TRBD1 matching over 7 bases. The V gene's germline CDR1 is SEHNR and CDR2 FQNEAQ (reference sequence). Losses at the gene ends were 2 bases for V and 5 bases for J; bases not matched to a gene: 11. CDR3 length equals 16 residues. The CDR3 coding sequence is TGTGCCAGCAGCTTACTTGACAGGGATTGGTGGTATGGCTACACCTTC. Its protein product is CASSLLDRDWWYGYTF. Together with reference TRBV7-9 and TRBJ1-2, the CDR3 gives the full variable domain: DTGVSQNPRHKITKRGQNVTFRCDPISEHNRLYWYRQTLGQGPEFLTYFQNEAQLEKSRLLSDRFSAERPKGSFSTLEIQRTEQGDSAMYLCASSLLDRDWWYGYTFGSGTRLTVV.

This clonotype was detected only a few times. This chain links TRBV2 with TRBJ2-6; the D is unclear. Germline V lookup: CDR1 SNHLY, CDR2 FYNNEI. This CDR3 has 16 residues. V lost 6 bases to trimming and J lost 2 bases, with 14 bases between them. CDR3 DNA: TGTGCCAGCAGCTCAAAAGGGTTTACTGGGGCCAACGTCCTGACTTTC. It codes for CASSSKGFTGANVLTF.

The rearrangement uses TRBV4-1 and TRBJ2-7; a possible D gene is TRBD1 (6 bases). V was pared by 3 bases and J by 2 bases, with 11 bases between. Looked up from germline, CDR1 is MGHRA and CDR2 is YSYEKL. This CDR3 spans 14 amino acids. CDR3 region: CASSQGALPYEQYF. The DNA for the CDR3 is TGCGCCAGCAGCCAGGGGGCGCTCCCCTACGAGCAGTACTTC.

The rearrangement joins TRBV4-2 to TRBJ2-1; 9 positions match TRBD2. Unmatched junction bases numbered 6, after V lost 0 bases and J lost 9 bases. CDR3 size: 15 residues. The germline CDR1 and CDR2 sequences are LGHNA and YNFKEQ. The CDR3 sequence: CASSQESASGTEQFF. As DNA, the CDR3 is TGTGCCAGCAGCCAAGAGTCGGCTAGCGGGACTGAGCAGTTCTTC.

The chain combines TRBV3-1 with TRBJ2-3; D not certain. Trimming cost V 1 base and J 2 bases, with 13 bases left between them. Per the germline V gene, CDR1 is LGHDT and CDR2 is YNNKEL (reference sequence). The CDR3 consists of 16 residues. The DNA of the CDR3 is TGTGCCAGCAGCCAAGGGGCAATGCGCTACACAGATACGCAGTATTTT. Residues: CASSQGAMRYTDTQYF.

J is TRBJ2-2 and V is TRBV6-6, with 9 positions matching TRBD2. The CDR3 length is 16 residues. J lost 6 bases, V lost 5 bases, and 10 bases had no gene match. CDR1 and CDR2 from the germline V gene are MNHNY and SVGAGI (reference sequence). The CDR3 DNA follows: TGTGCCAGCAGTCCCCCCGTAGTAGCGGGGGCCGGGGAGCTGTTTTTT. Translation: CASSPPVVAGAGELFF.

The rearrangement uses TRBV20-1 and TRBJ1-1; 8 nucleotides match TRBD1. Germline CDR1 DFQATT, CDR2 SNEGSKA (reference sequence). The CDR3 runs 14 residues. J lost 4 bases, V lost 3 bases, and 7 bases had no gene match. The CDR3 is CSASTRGHVTEAFF. In nucleotides, the CDR3 is TGCAGTGCTAGTACCAGGGGGCATGTCACTGAAGCTTTCTTT.

J is TRBJ2-6 and V is TRBV15, with a weak D call TRBD1 (6 bases). This CDR3 spans 14 amino acids. Germline CDR1 reads LNHNV; CDR2 reads YYDKDF (reference sequence). V lost 1 base and J 10 bases, leaving 11 bases between the germline ends. The CDR3 sequence: CATSRANTGNVLTF. Here the CDR3 DNA reads TGTGCCACCAGCAGAGCCAACACAGGGAACGTCCTGACTTTC.

The rearrangement uses TRBV4-1 and TRBJ2-2, with 10 bases that match TRBD2. Germline trimming cut 3 bases from V and 2 bases from J; bases unmatched to any gene: 9. Germline V gives CDR1 MGHRA, CDR2 YSYEKL. There are 18 residues in the CDR3. The CDR3 loop reads CASSHSLEREGNTGELFF. Here the CDR3 DNA reads TGCGCCAGCAGCCACTCACTAGAGCGGGAGGGTAACACCGGGGAGCTGTTTTTT.

The chain has TRBV28 and TRBJ2-5; D not resolved. Germline CDR1 is MDHEN and CDR2 is SYDVKM. V lost 5 bases, J lost 8 bases, and 15 bases lay in between. The CDR3 runs to 13 residues. The CDR3 protein is CASSLTPLDTQYF. In nucleotides, the CDR3 is TGTGCCAGCAGTCTTACCCCTTTGGACACCCAGTACTTC. Together with reference TRBV28 and TRBJ2-5, the CDR3 gives the full variable domain: DVKVTQSSRYLVKRTGEKVFLECVQDMDHENMFWYRQDPGLGLRLIYFSYDVKMKEKGDIPEGYSVSREKKERFSLILESASTNQTSMYLCASSLTPLDTQYFGPGTRLLVL.